The subject of this entry is one T cell receptor beta chain. The entry originates in a study of cytotoxic CD8 clonotypes in ibrutinib-treated CLL. Germline V gives CDR1 LNHDA, CDR2 SQIVND (reference sequence). J lost 3 bases, V lost 5 bases, and 4 bases had no gene match. This CDR3 is 13 amino acids long. Measured with immunoSEQ multiplex PCR; TCRdb has only the in-frame clones, and not every one. The sample comprises more than 110,000 clones, 75% to 85% of which are singletons, and 6% to 9.5% rests with the top ten. This receptor was obtained from a human donor with chronic lymphocytic leukemia. This chain links TRBV19 with TRBJ2-7; 7 nucleotides agree with TRBD1. The material was PBMCs, obtained after 36 months of ibrutinib treatment. The CDR3 DNA reads TGTGCCAGTAGTCCCGGGACAGTCTACGAGCAGTACTTC. The encoded protein is CASSPGTVYEQYF.